These 14 T cell receptor beta chains came from one sample sequenced in a study of vaccination effects on CD4 cells after COVID-19. Their antigen targets remain unknown. The data were produced by immunoSEQ multiplex PCR, yet TCRdb's version contains in-frame clones alone and is incomplete. The sample has tens of thousands of clones, over 70% seen once. At the end of about 9 days of culture, CD4+ T cells were isolated. Participants received two doses of either the BNT162b2 or mRNA-1273 vaccine. Sequences were derived from CD4+ T cells from PBMCs cultured without peptide, sampled after COVID-19 vaccination. The receptors stem from a human donor who received a COVID-19 vaccine.

This sequence joins TRBV18 and TRBJ2-5; 10 bases fit TRBD2. The CDR3 consists of 16 residues. Unmatched junction bases numbered 7, after V lost 4 bases and J lost 2 bases. The germline V gene encodes CDR1 KGHSH and CDR2 LQKENI. The CDR3 coding sequence is TGTGCCAGCTCACGTCTAGCGGGGGAGCTGCAAGAGACCCAGTACTTC. Its protein product is CASSRLAGELQETQYF.

The chain joins TRBV11-2 to TRBJ2-5; D is tentatively TRBD1 or TRBD2 (5 bases each). Germline V gives CDR1 SGHAT, CDR2 FQNNGV. The CDR3 extends over 16 amino acids. Trimming took off 4 bases at V and 5 bases at J, with 20 bases between the two ends. This chain's CDR3 is CASSSTPGPTQETQYF. The CDR3 DNA reads TGTGCCAGCAGCTCAACTCCGGGACCCACCCAGGAGACCCAGTACTTC. The entire variable domain, with the rest obtained from reference TRBV11-2 and TRBJ2-5, is as follows: EAGVAQSPRYKIIEKRQSVAFWCNPISGHATLYWYQQILGQGPKLLIQFQNNGVVDDSQLPKDRFSAERLKGVDSTLKIQPAKLEDSAVYLCASSSTPGPTQETQYFGPGTRLLVL.

The gene calls are TRBV18 and TRBJ2-5; possibly TRBD1 or TRBD2 for D (5 bases each). Trimming shortened V by 7 bases and J by 0 bases, and 9 bases separated the two germline ends. The CDR3 sequence is 13 residues long. Germline loops: CDR1 KGHSH, CDR2 LQKENI. The CDR3 sequence is CASYGGDQETQYF. Written as DNA, the CDR3 is TGTGCCAGCTATGGGGGAGACCAAGAGACCCAGTACTTC. Combining the CDR3 with reference TRBV18 and TRBJ2-5 gives the whole variable domain NAGVMQNPRHLVRRRGQEARLRCSPMKGHSHVYWYRQLPEEGLKFMVYLQKENIIDESGMPKERFSAEFPKEGPSILRIQQVVRGDSAAYFCASYGGDQETQYFGPGTRLLVL.

Only one count was recorded for this clone. CDR3 nucleotide sequence: TGTGCCACCAGCAGAGCGGGACAGGGAAGATACGAGCAGTACGTC. This encodes CATSRAGQGRYEQYV. The V and J genes are TRBV15 and TRBJ2-7; 9 nucleotides match TRBD1. The germline V gene encodes CDR1 LNHNV and CDR2 YYDKDF (reference sequence). Germline trimming cut 1 base from V and 4 bases from J; bases unmatched to any gene: 5. There are 15 residues in the CDR3.

The rearrangement uses TRBV25-1 and TRBJ1-2; 8 bases align to TRBD1. J gave up 7 bases and V 3 bases, and 4 bases lay outside the gene matches. Per the germline V gene, CDR1 is MGHDK and CDR2 is SYGVNS. The length of the CDR3 is 13 residues. CDR3 amino acids: CASSERTGSGYTF. CDR3 DNA sequence: TGTGCCAGCAGTGAGAGGACAGGGAGTGGCTACACCTTC.

This sequence joins TRBV7-9 and TRBJ1-5; 7 bases line up with TRBD1. The CDR3 covers 14 residues. J lost 7 bases, V lost 6 bases, and 9 bases had no gene match. CDR1 and CDR2 (germline): SEHNR, FQNEAQ (reference sequence). For the CDR3, the DNA is TGTGCCAGCAGTCTCGCAGGGGGGAGCCAGCCCCAGCATTTT. It is translated as CASSLAGGSQPQHF.

The chain has TRBV5-4 and TRBJ1-6; 8 bases fit TRBD1. The CDR3 runs 15 residues. The V segment lost 0 bases and the J segment 10 bases; nucleotides outside the gene matches: 6. Per the germline V gene, CDR1 is SGHNT and CDR2 is YYREEE (reference sequence). The CDR3: CASSLDLTGESPLHF. In DNA, the CDR3 is TGTGCCAGCAGCTTGGATTTGACAGGGGAATCACCCCTCCACTTT. The entire variable domain, with the rest obtained from reference TRBV5-4 and TRBJ1-6, is as follows: ETGVTQSPTHLIKTRGQQVTLRCSSQSGHNTVSWYQQALGQGPQFIFQYYREEENGRGNFPPRFSGLQFPNYSSELNVNALELDDSALYLCASSLDLTGESPLHFGNGTRLTVT.

The genes are TRBV7-8 and TRBJ1-2, with 12 bases aligning to TRBD1. J gave up 6 bases and V 1 base, and 6 bases lay outside the gene matches. Germline lookup yields CDR1 SGHVS and CDR2 FQNEAQ. The CDR3 length is 16 residues. The CDR3 nucleotides are TGTGCCAGCAGCTTAGTTTGGGACAGGGGGCTAGATGGCTACACCTTC. Its protein is CASSLVWDRGLDGYTF.

The rearrangement joins TRBV2 to TRBJ1-5; D not certain. The CDR3 contains 13 residues. CDR1 and CDR2 (germline): SNHLY, FYNNEI. Deletions cut 6 bases from V and 3 bases from J, with 9 bases between. Here the CDR3 reads CASRAQSNQPQHF. CDR3 sequence (DNA): TGTGCCAGCAGGGCTCAGTCCAATCAGCCCCAGCATTTT.

This clone was counted only a few times. The chain joins TRBV19 to TRBJ1-6; D unresolved. CDR1 LNHDA and CDR2 SQIVND come from the germline V gene (reference sequence). V shed 3 bases and J shed 11 bases, with 11 bases lying between them. The length of the CDR3 is 13 residues. In DNA, the CDR3 is TGTGCCAGTAGTATTAACGATCGCGCACCCCTCCACTTT. Its protein product is CASSINDRAPLHF.

V usage is TRBV19 and J usage is TRBJ1-1; TRBD1 agrees at 8 bases. Germline V lookup: CDR1 LNHDA, CDR2 SQIVND (reference sequence). The V segment lost 3 bases and the J segment 2 bases; nucleotides outside the gene matches: 5. This CDR3 region has 15 residues. CDR3: CASSMSDRGNTEAFF. Written as DNA, the CDR3 is TGTGCCAGTAGTATGTCCGACAGGGGTAACACTGAAGCTTTCTTT.

V usage is TRBV6-2 or TRBV6-3 and J usage is TRBJ2-7; D is unclear. The CDR3 is 13 amino acids. Germline V CDR1 and CDR2: MNHEY, SVGEGT. Trimming shortened V by 4 bases and J by 3 bases, and 10 bases separated the two germline ends. CDR3 sequence (DNA): TGTGCCAGCAGTTCCGGCCTCCTCTACGAGCAGTACGTC. Its translation is CASSSGLLYEQYV.

The gene calls are TRBV2 and TRBJ2-3, with D tentatively TRBD1 or TRBD2 (6 bases each). Germline V gene lookup returns CDR1 SNHLY and CDR2 FYNNEI. Trimming removed 8 bases at V and 3 bases at J, with 18 bases between. This CDR3 has 15 amino acids. CDR3: CASGLQGTRTDTQYF. In nucleotides, the CDR3 is TGTGCCAGCGGACTACAGGGTACGAGGACAGATACGCAGTATTTT.

The chain links TRBV20-1 to TRBJ1-1; no definite D call. The CDR3 consists of 11 residues. V was pared by 5 bases and J by 4 bases, with 8 bases between. Germline CDR1 and CDR2: DFQATT and SNEGSKA (reference sequence). The CDR3 spells CSAFRSTEAFF. The CDR3 bases are TGCAGTGCTTTCAGGAGCACTGAAGCTTTCTTT.